These 23 T cell receptor beta chains were all obtained from the same sample, sequenced in a study of cytomegalovirus exposure and HLA in healthy donors. A multiplex PCR was run with 60 Vbeta primers and 13 Jbeta primers. Clones were read by immunoSEQ multiplex PCR, and TCRdb kept only the in-frame ones, dropping some. The table includes roughly 34,000 clones, 80% detected once. Material: PBMCs. These receptors all stem from a male donor in good health and CMV-seronegative.

Comment on this clone: The germline gene is not matched at one end of the junction; a read error may be the cause. The chain has TRBV29-1 and TRBJ2-7; 8 bases match TRBD2. The CDR3 is 13 residues long. Germline CDR1 and CDR2: SQVTM and ANQGSEA. CDR3 nucleotide sequence: TGCAGCGCTGAATCGGGAGGGAGCGACGAGCAGTACTTC. Translating gives CSAESGGSDEQYF.

The chain joins TRBV30 to TRBJ2-7; TRBD2 matches at 10 bases. The germline V gene encodes CDR1 GTSNPN and CDR2 SVGIG (reference sequence). With V trimmed by 5 bases and J by 3 bases, 10 bases remained unmatched. The CDR3 runs 15 residues. CDR3 coding DNA: TGTGCCTGGGGGCCCAGACTAGCGGGTAACTACGAGCAGTACTTC. Its protein is CAWGPRLAGNYEQYF.

The chain couples TRBV2 to TRBJ1-4; the D is unclear. The ends were cut back, 4 bases at V and 6 bases at J, with 6 bases in the middle. The CDR3 spans 12 residues. The germline V gene encodes CDR1 SNHLY and CDR2 FYNNEI. The CDR3 DNA follows: TGTGCCAGCAGTGGAGAAGATGAAAAACTGTTTTTT. Its translation: CASSGEDEKLFF.

The chain uses TRBV28 and TRBJ2-7; perhaps TRBD1 as D (6 bases). The germline V and J ends were trimmed by 2 bases and 5 bases, with 10 bases remaining between them. Germline V gene sequence: CDR1 MDHEN, CDR2 SYDVKM. This CDR3 has 13 amino acids. The CDR3 sequence: CASSLGQGNEQYF. The CDR3 nucleotides are TGTGCCAGCAGTTTAGGGCAGGGGAACGAGCAGTACTTC.

This rearrangement joins TRBV5-1 to TRBJ1-1; 7 bases agree with TRBD1. Germline V lookup: CDR1 SGHRS, CDR2 YFSETQ. The CDR3 has 14 residues. With V trimmed by 0 bases and J by 4 bases, 3 bases remained unmatched. The DNA for the CDR3 is TGCGCCAGCAGCTTGGCGACAGGGAGCACTGAAGCTTTCTTT. This sequence encodes CASSLATGSTEAFF. The full variable domain, completed using reference TRBV5-1 and TRBJ1-1, is KAGVTQTPRYLIKTRGQQVTLSCSPISGHRSVSWYQQTPGQGLQFLFEYFSETQRNKGNFPGRFSGRQFSNSRSEMNVSTLELGDSALYLCASSLATGSTEAFFGQGTRLTVV.

J is TRBJ1-3 and V is TRBV5-6; D not resolved. The germline CDR1 and CDR2 sequences are SGHDT and YYEEEE. CDR3 length equals 14 residues. The ends were cut back, 0 bases at V and 4 bases at J, with 8 bases in the middle. CDR3 sequence reads: CASSLAGSGNTIYF. The CDR3 bases are TGTGCCAGCAGCTTGGCGGGTAGCGGAAACACCATATATTTT.

The chain carries TRBV10-3 and TRBJ1-1, with 10 nucleotides matching TRBD1. The V segment lost 4 bases and the J segment 1 base; nucleotides outside the gene matches: 3. Germline values: CDR1 ENHRY, CDR2 SYGVKD. The CDR3 is made up of 15 amino acids. The CDR3 protein is CAISARTGGNTEAFF. The CDR3 DNA reads as TGTGCCATCAGTGCGCGGACAGGGGGGAACACTGAAGCTTTCTTT.

With respect to this clone: Other DNA sequences in the same sample also yield this CDR3. The chain carries TRBV28 and TRBJ2-2, with a weak D call TRBD1 (6 bases). CDR1 and CDR2 from the germline V gene are MDHEN and SYDVKM. Trimming took 6 bases from V and 6 from J, leaving 8 bases between them. The CDR3 extends over 12 amino acids. The CDR3 loop is CASRTGAGELFF. CDR3 coding DNA: TGTGCCAGCAGGACAGGAGCCGGGGAGCTGTTTTTT.

V and J are TRBV6-6 and TRBJ2-2; TRBD1 agrees at 10 bases. The CDR3 consists of 15 residues. The J segment lost 4 bases and the V segment lost 5 bases, leaving 4 bases of the junction unmatched. Germline V lookup: CDR1 MNHNY, CDR2 SVGAGI (reference sequence). CDR3 amino acids: CASSRTGGSTGELFF. The DNA of the CDR3 is TGTGCCAGCAGTAGGACAGGGGGTTCCACCGGGGAGCTGTTTTTT.

J is TRBJ1-2 and V is TRBV10-3, with TRBD1 as a possible D gene (6 bases). Germline-derived CDR1 and CDR2 are ENHRY and SYGVKD. The germline V and J ends were trimmed by 6 bases and 7 bases, with 18 bases remaining between them. The CDR3 consists of 14 residues. The CDR3 spells CAIRSTGENGGYTF. In nucleotides, the CDR3 is TGTGCCATCAGATCGACAGGAGAGAACGGTGGCTACACCTTC.

This clone appeared once. The genes are TRBV6-1 and TRBJ1-4; a weak D match, TRBD1 (5 bases). V was cut by 6 bases and J by 6 bases, with 17 bases left in between. The CDR3 spans 15 residues. The germline V gene encodes CDR1 MNHNS and CDR2 SASEGT. The CDR3 DNA reads TGTGCCAGCAGGGTCAGGGCTGCCCATGATGAAAAACTGTTTTTT. As protein: CASRVRAAHDEKLFF.

The J gene is TRBJ2-7, the V gene TRBV5-1, with TRBD1 matching 8 bases. V lost 3 bases to trimming and J lost 2 bases; unmatched junction nucleotides: 4. The CDR3 covers 14 residues. The V gene's germline CDR1 is SGHRS and CDR2 YFSETQ. The CDR3 DNA reads TGCGCCAGCAGCTCGACAGGGGCCCCCTACGAGCAGTACTTC. Translation gives CASSSTGAPYEQYF.

The rearrangement uses TRBV28 and TRBJ1-4; 10 bases fit TRBD1. The CDR3 loop spans 15 amino acids. V lost 2 bases and J lost 10; bases outside the gene matches: 7. The germline CDR1 and CDR2 sequences are MDHEN and SYDVKM. As DNA, the CDR3 is TGTGCCAGCAGTTTAGGGACAGGGGATATCGGAAAACTGTTTTTT. Amino acids: CASSLGTGDIGKLFF.

J is TRBJ2-7 and V is TRBV30; 8 bases match TRBD2. The CDR3 loop spans 16 amino acids. Unmatched junction bases numbered 12, after V lost 2 bases and J lost 3 bases. The germline V gene encodes CDR1 GTSNPN and CDR2 SVGIG (reference sequence). The CDR3 protein is CAWSTGAGDYNYEQYF. CDR3 DNA: TGTGCCTGGAGTACCGGAGCGGGAGACTATAACTACGAGCAGTACTTC.

CDR3 sequence reads: CASSPGTAPDKLFF. The CDR3 DNA follows: TGTGCCAGCAGCCCCGGGACAGCCCCGGACAAACTGTTTTTT. The chain employs TRBV7-9 and TRBJ1-4, with 7 nucleotides matching TRBD1. V dropped 5 bases and J dropped 11; count of bases not matched to a gene: 11. The CDR3 is 14 amino acids. Germline V gene lookup returns CDR1 SEHNR and CDR2 FQNEAQ (reference sequence). The entire variable domain, with the rest obtained from reference TRBV7-9 and TRBJ1-4, is as follows: DTGVSQNPRHKITKRGQNVTFRCDPISEHNRLYWYRQTLGQGPEFLTYFQNEAQLEKSRLLSDRFSAERPKGSFSTLEIQRTEQGDSAMYLCASSPGTAPDKLFFGSGTQLSVL.

The chain uses TRBV30 and TRBJ2-7; 8 bases map to TRBD2. This CDR3 spans 15 amino acids. J was trimmed by 2 bases and V by 2 bases; bases with no gene match: 8. CDR1 and CDR2 (germline): GTSNPN, SVGIG (reference sequence). CDR3 nucleotide sequence: TGTGCCTGGAGTCCGGGGGGGTCAGGGGCCTACGAGCAGTACTTC. This codes for CAWSPGGSGAYEQYF.

The chain is built from TRBV6-5 and TRBJ1-1, with D possibly TRBD1 on 5 matching bases. The CDR3 is made up of 13 amino acids. V was trimmed by 7 bases and J by 4 bases, leaving 13 bases between them. CDR1 and CDR2 from the germline V gene are MNHEY and SVGAGI. The CDR3 DNA reads TGTGCCAGCACCTTTAGGGGAATCACTGAAGCTTTCTTT. Its protein is CASTFRGITEAFF.

The gene calls are TRBV9 and TRBJ1-2; unclear D gene. Trimming pared 0 bases from V and 3 bases from J, leaving 6 bases between. The CDR3 is made up of 13 amino acids. Germline assignment: CDR1 SGDLS and CDR2 YYNGEE. DNA for the CDR3: TGTGCCAGCAGCGTAGACAGCTACTATGGCTACACCTTC. Translated: CASSVDSYYGYTF.

This chain joins TRBV9 and TRBJ2-3, with D possibly being TRBD1 (6 bases). The CDR3 extends over 13 amino acids. Germline V gene lookup returns CDR1 SGDLS and CDR2 YYNGEE. Trimming stripped 2 bases from V and 6 bases from J, with 10 bases between. CDR3 loop: CASSVRGVDTQYF. In nucleotides, the CDR3 is TGTGCCAGCAGCGTCAGGGGCGTGGATACGCAGTATTTT.

This clone occurred a few times. This chain connects TRBV5-5 to TRBJ2-2; D might be TRBD1 (8 bases). This CDR3 is 16 amino acids long. Trimming left V 3 bases short and J 5 bases short, with 17 bases between. CDR1 and CDR2 (germline): SGHKS, YYEKEE (reference sequence). The CDR3 here is CASSSGGGQETGELFF. The CDR3 DNA is TGTGCCAGCAGCTCCGGCGGGGGACAGGAGACCGGGGAGCTGTTTTTT. Complete variable domain (other parts from reference TRBV5-5 and TRBJ2-2): DAGVTQSPTHLIKTRGQQVTLRCSPISGHKSVSWYQQVLGQGPQFIFQYYEKEERGRGNFPDRFSARQFPNYSSELNVNALLLGDSALYLCASSSGGGQETGELFFGEGSRLTVL.

The V call is TRBV25-1, the J call TRBJ1-4; no clear D. The germline V gene has CDR1 MGHDK and CDR2 SYGVNS. The CDR3 covers 14 residues. V was trimmed by 3 bases and J by 4 bases, leaving 9 bases between them. The CDR3 DNA reads TGTGCCAGCAGTGAGCGACTGGGTAATGAAAAACTGTTTTTT. Protein: CASSERLGNEKLFF.

To note about this clone: At one of its ends the junction is not consistent with the germline gene, which may arise from a read error. The V gene is TRBV7-7, the J gene TRBJ2-2; D might be TRBD1 (5 bases). The CDR3 contains 14 residues. CDR1 and CDR2 (germline): SSHAT, FNYEAQ (reference sequence). The CDR3 reads CASSQTVITGELFF. DNA for the CDR3: TGTGCTAGCAGCCAGACAGTGATCACCGGGGAGCTGTTTTTT.

The chain has TRBV7-6 and TRBJ1-1; D is unclear. The V gene lost 0 bases and the J gene lost 1 base, with 6 bases spanning the gap. The CDR3 length is 14 residues. The germline V gene has CDR1 SGHVS and CDR2 FNYEAQ. The CDR3 sequence: CASSLAGGNTEAFF. The CDR3 DNA reads TGTGCCAGCAGCTTAGCGGGAGGGAACACTGAAGCTTTCTTT.